This T cell receptor beta chain came from a study of neoadjuvant nivolumab and ipilimumab in lung cancer. Clones were read by immunoSEQ multiplex PCR, and TCRdb kept only the in-frame ones, dropping some. The top ten clones hold under 9.5% of a sample with more than 15,000 clones, roughly 79% of them seen once. The CDR3 is made up of 15 amino acids. Germline V lookup: CDR1 SGHTA, CDR2 FQGNSA. The V and J ends lost 5 bases and 4 bases respectively, with 14 bases between them. This chain connects TRBV7-2 to TRBJ2-2, with TRBD2 as a possible D gene (7 bases). The sequences come from tumor tissue, collected after neoadjuvant nivolumab, alone or with ipilimumab, at or shortly before surgery. This TCR was recovered from an adult with non-small cell lung cancer. CDR3 loop: CASSPLGGGTGELFF. The CDR3 bases are TGTGCCAGCAGCCCCTTAGGGGGGGGCACCGGGGAGCTGTTTTTT.